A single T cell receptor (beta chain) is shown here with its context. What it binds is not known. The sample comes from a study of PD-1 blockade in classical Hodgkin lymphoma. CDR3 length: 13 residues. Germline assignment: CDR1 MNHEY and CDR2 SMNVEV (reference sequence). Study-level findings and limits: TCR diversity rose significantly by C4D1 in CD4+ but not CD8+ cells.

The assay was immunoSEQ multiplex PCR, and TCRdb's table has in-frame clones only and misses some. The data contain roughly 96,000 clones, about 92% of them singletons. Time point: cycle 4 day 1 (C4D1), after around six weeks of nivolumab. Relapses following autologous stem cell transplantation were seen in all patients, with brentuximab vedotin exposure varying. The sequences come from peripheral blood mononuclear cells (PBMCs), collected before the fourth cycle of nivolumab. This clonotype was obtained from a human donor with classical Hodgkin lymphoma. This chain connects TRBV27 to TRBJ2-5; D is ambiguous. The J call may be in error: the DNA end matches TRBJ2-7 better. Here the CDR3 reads CASSFIASYEQYF. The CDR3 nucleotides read TGTGCCAGCAGTTTTATCGCCTCCTACGAGCAGTACTTC.